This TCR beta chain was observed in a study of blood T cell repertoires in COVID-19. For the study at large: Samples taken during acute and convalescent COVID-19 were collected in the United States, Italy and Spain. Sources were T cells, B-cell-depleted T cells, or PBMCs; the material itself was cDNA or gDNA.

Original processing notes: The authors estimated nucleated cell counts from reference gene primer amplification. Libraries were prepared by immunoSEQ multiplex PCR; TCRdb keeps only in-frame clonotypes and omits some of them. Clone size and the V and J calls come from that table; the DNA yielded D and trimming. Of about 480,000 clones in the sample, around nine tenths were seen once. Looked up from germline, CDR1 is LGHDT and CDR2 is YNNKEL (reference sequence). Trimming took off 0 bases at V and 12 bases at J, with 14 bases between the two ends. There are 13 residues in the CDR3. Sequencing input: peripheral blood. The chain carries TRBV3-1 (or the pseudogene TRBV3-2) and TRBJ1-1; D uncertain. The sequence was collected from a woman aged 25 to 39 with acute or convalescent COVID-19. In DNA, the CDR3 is TGTGCCAGCAGCCAAGAATGGTGGGGAGGGCCTTTCTTT. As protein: CASSQEWWGGPFF.